Included here is one TCR beta chain sequence, with context. It lacks a known antigen. No much larger clone is present one base from it, and per-base qualities are unavailable. The cohort consisted of 666 healthy bone marrow donors. At the time of sampling, all cohort members were nominally healthy, though unrecorded immune exposures were likely present. The donor tested CMV seronegative and was one of the 352 seronegative cohort members. Every donor gave a peripheral blood sample, and the peripheral blood mononuclear cells from that sample were used for TCR beta sequencing. The Qiagen DNeasy Blood Extraction Kit was used to extract genomic DNA from the blood cell samples. This sample was taken from a study of cytomegalovirus exposure and HLA in healthy donors (dated by TCRdb to the late 2010s). Study-wide context: An earlier analysis of 587 of the donors reported 250 to 300 Gb of sequence data and 100 million to 140 million unique TCR beta sequences from roughly 180 million T cells. In a later genetic analysis, genome-wide SNP genotypes for about 55% of the 666 donors were used, and that subset was treated as a discovery cohort. Roughly 5 DR-DQ haplotypes were handled as single units for association and clustering, since linkage in the cohort was strong. The number of typed donors differed by locus: roughly 629-630 for A, B, C, DRB1 and DQB1; 522 for DQA1; about 600 for DPA1; and around 490 for DPB1. Among approximately 370 genotyped donors of the cohort, an average of around 220,000 unique TCR beta nucleotide sequences was sequenced per donor, of which roughly 17% were non-productive. Of the roughly 400 genotyped donors, around 81% fell in the genetic ancestry cluster associated with self-reported Caucasian donors. The aim of the study was to test whether cataloging public T cell receptors could identify signatures of past pathogen exposure. The T cell repertoires of 666 subjects were profiled by immunosequencing and related to cytomegalovirus serostatus. Besides the first cohort of 666 subjects, a separate validation cohort made up of over 100 different subjects was used. Donor age, sex, ethnicity and CMV serostatus were compiled together with the repertoire data. Both class I and class II loci were covered by HLA typing, at four-digit resolution. An early release that covered approximately 600 HLA-typed donors contained approximately 300 gigabases of sequencing data and tens of millions of unique TCR sequences. A later analysis re-analyzed previously published TCR beta repertoires from 666 donors and added high-resolution HLA genotyping to study TCR occurrence patterns. The later analysis used no new phenotypic data to find candidate immune exposures, relying instead on TCR beta sequences and their occurrence across donors. An earlier analysis of about 600 of the donors used high-throughput TCR beta sequencing to judge whether each TCR beta V gene segment behaved as functional or pseudogenic. All discovery cohort repertoires had been generated on a single sequencing platform. High-throughput TCR immunosequencing, statistical association of individual TCRs with disease status, and machine learning were combined to predict cytomegalovirus infection status.

The CDR3 holds 13 amino acids from the cysteine to the phenylalanine. Only the CDR3 region is kept as DNA, spanning 39 bases read in frame from base 1. Trimming removed 2 bases from V and 5 bases from J, leaving 11 bases between the germline ends. CDR1 and CDR2, looked up from the germline V gene, are SGHDT and YYEEEE. The paper's findings and limits, for the study overall: Cytomegalovirus status was reported to be diagnosed by the classifier with high specificity and sensitivity in both the original and validation cohorts. Some IMGT-functional V segments, including TRBV6-2 and TRBV6-3, could not be told apart with the 87-base-pair reads, so those segments were excluded. Correlated functional status among segregating V segments might be attributable to linkage disequilibrium, but an unknown experimental factor could not be ruled out. In a later analysis, most CMV-associated TCR beta chains were found to appear HLA-restricted, with HLA associations seemingly driven largely by CMV exposure. Most TCR sequences were seen in very few donors, while some public TCRs were found in many individuals. Because counts were too low, more than 15 rarely observed V segments, including chromosome 9 orphons, were excluded from the earlier analysis of some 540 of the donors. Three of the identified cytomegalovirus-associated TCR beta chains were confirmed in vitro to be specific for cytomegalovirus antigens. A later analysis found that TCR association rates varied across HLA loci, with DRB1 alleles showing the most associated TCRs and HLA-C alleles the fewest. Only TCR beta chains were sequenced in this cohort, and the absence of alpha or paired-chain data limited detectable features. A later analysis reported that several top co-occurrence clusters appeared linked to parvovirus B19, influenza, CMV and Epstein-Barr virus. Roughly uniform sequencing depth across donors was assumed in presence/absence analyses, although this assumption may not hold. The authors suggested that the approach could potentially be generalized to other disease states and immunological phenotypes. Compared with equally common non-associated chains, HLA-associated TCR beta chains in a later analysis were more clonally expanded and had lower generation probabilities. An association between a missense DCLRE1C variant and V-gene and J-gene trimming of TCR beta chains was found in a later genetic analysis and replicated in an independent cohort. Because HLA typing was unavailable for some donors at each locus, only the typed subset was used in association tests. When HLA alleles, especially DR and DQ, strongly co-occurred, attributing TCR associations to individual alleles was difficult. A later analysis associated 16,951 TCR beta sequences with specific HLA alleles at a false discovery rate of 0.05. A cluster of highly shared sequence variants was judged likely to represent a technical artifact of the sequencing pipeline. An earlier analysis of 587 of the donors showed that most TCR beta V segments appeared in productive rearrangements either about 90% or about 30% of the time, which broadly matched IMGT annotations. A further reported finding was that TCR beta sequences accurately predicted the HLA-A and HLA-B alleles for most subjects in the first cohort. A total of 164 TCR beta chains were listed by the study as associated with cytomegalovirus. In a later genetic analysis, fewer N-insertions in productive TCRs were reported among donors in an Asian-associated ancestry cluster than the approximately 670-donor mean. CMV serostatus was the only immune exposure information available for the cohort.

Library generation was performed with the immunoSEQ multiplex PCR assay. The multiplex PCR relied on a mix of 60 forward primers for TCR Vbeta segments and 13 reverse primers for TCR Jbeta segments. Amplification of the CDR3 region of rearranged TCR beta genes was performed with a multiplex PCR assay on genomic DNA. On the Illumina HiSeq System, the amplified TCR beta libraries were sequenced as 87-base-pair reads. The authors' analysis ran thus. A later analysis tallied tens of millions of unique TCR beta chains across the 666 repertoires, and approximately 11 million of those chains were shared by two or more donors. Raw reads were error-corrected and collapsed into unique sequences by a nearest-neighbor algorithm in which closely related sequences were merged to remove PCR and sequencing errors. V, D and J gene segments were assigned by aligning CDR3 sequences to IMGT reference sequences. For a sequence to be retained, a match of at least six nucleotides was required to both a V gene segment and a J gene segment. A rearrangement was called productive if the CDR3 had no stop codons and remained in frame with V and J, and every other rearrangement was called non-productive. CDR3 was defined by IMGT convention, running from the second conserved V-encoded cysteine to the conserved J-encoded phenylalanine. The earlier analysis of about 500 of the donors excluded sequences that lacked an unambiguous match to a single V gene segment. An earlier analysis of a few hundred of the donors called V segments functional above 56.7% productive rearrangements and segregating when the between-donor standard deviation exceeded 5%. A statistical classification framework was built for diagnosing cytomegalovirus status from the catalog of TCR beta chain sequences. In a later analysis, V and J genes were assigned by comparing TCR nucleotide sequences against IMGT/GENE-DB human TR gene sequences. A later analysis assigned CDR3 sequences and most-parsimonious VDJ recombination scenarios with the TCRdist pipeline. In a later analysis, each TCR beta chain was defined by its CDR3 amino acid sequence together with its V-gene family, and reads without a unique V-gene family were excluded. To address suspected cross-contamination and a sequencing artifact, a later analysis removed around 590 highly shared, low-generation-probability nucleotide sequences. In a later analysis, a clonal expansion index for each public chain was calculated from normalized within-repertoire ranks of inferred template counts. Generation probabilities in a later analysis came from a VDJ recombination model fitted to out-of-frame rearrangements, and those results were checked against IGoR. Hypergeometric tests were used in a later analysis to score TCR-TCR, TCR-HLA and TCR-CMV co-occurrence, with a repertoire-size bias correction applied to the TCR pairs. In a later analysis, false discovery rates were estimated by permuting HLA or CMV assignments 20 times. A later analysis grouped co-occurring TCRs with DBSCAN, adding TCRdist sequence similarity when clustering within HLA-allele-positive subsets. Repertoires with fewer than 30,000 or more than 120,000 public chains were left out of co-occurrence clustering, as were about five repertoires with anomalous nucleotide sharing. Sourced from immuneACCESS, this table was stored by TCRdb with only in-frame sequences that have V and J called. A share of the clones is absent; for the studies checked, an unresolved V gene accounts for under half, and the remainder has no known explanation. That table furnishes V, J and clone size, whereas the DNA furnished D and trimming. For this sample there are 170,000 or so clones; around 73% appear just once. Jointly, the top ten make up 2.4% of the sample.

Sequencing was carried out using PBMCs. The chain couples TRBV5-6 to TRBJ2-7; TRBD1 is a weak D gene call, 6 bases matching. This clonotype was sampled from a man aged 60 to 69 in good health and CMV-seronegative. The CDR3 amino acid sequence is: CASSFTGQDEQYF. The DNA sequence is TGTGCCAGCAGCTTTACAGGGCAGGACGAGCAGTACTTC.